This T cell receptor (beta chain) was profiled in a study of blood T cells in healthy people across ages. The use of a sample-barcoded 5' primer and a J-beta primer mix characterized a second PCR of about 7 to 12 cycles. TCRdb re-analysed the 5' RACE reads in MiXCR, keeping a single row per CDR3 protein. The sample carries about 1.8 million distinct CDR3 sequences, roughly 52% recorded once. V shed 6 bases, J shed 3 bases, and the junction held 4 bases outside the gene matches. Germline V gene sequence: CDR1 MNHEY, CDR2 SMNVEV (reference sequence). The CDR3 is 14 residues long. In its sample, this clonotype was seen a few times. Antigen unknown. General study results and limits: Unknown donor CMV status possibly confounded expanded clonotype changes.

This TCR derives from a woman aged 40 to 55 in good health. The chain is built from TRBV27 and TRBJ2-1, with 8 bases aligning to TRBD1. Sequenced material: blood. The DNA for the CDR3 is TGTGCCAGCAGACCGGGACAGGACTACAATGAGCAGTTCTTC. Translated, it gives CASRPGQDYNEQFF.